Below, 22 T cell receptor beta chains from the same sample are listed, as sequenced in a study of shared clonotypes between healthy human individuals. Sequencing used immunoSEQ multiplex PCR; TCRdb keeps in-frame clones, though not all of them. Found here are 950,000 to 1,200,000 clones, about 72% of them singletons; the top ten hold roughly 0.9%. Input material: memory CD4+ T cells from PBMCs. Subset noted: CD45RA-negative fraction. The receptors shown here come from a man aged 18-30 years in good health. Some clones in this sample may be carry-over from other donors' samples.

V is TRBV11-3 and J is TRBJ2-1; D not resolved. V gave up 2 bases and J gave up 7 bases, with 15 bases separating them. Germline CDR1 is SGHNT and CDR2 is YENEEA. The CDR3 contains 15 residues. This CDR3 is CASSLSGGYRNEQFF. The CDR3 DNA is TGTGCCAGCAGCTTATCTGGCGGTTATAGGAATGAGCAGTTCTTC.

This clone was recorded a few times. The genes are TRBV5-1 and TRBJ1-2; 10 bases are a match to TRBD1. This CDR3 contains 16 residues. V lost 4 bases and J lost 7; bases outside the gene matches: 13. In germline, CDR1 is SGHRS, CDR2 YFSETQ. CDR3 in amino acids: CASSESGTGVLGGYTF. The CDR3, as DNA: TGCGCCAGCAGCGAATCCGGGACAGGGGTATTAGGTGGCTACACCTTC.

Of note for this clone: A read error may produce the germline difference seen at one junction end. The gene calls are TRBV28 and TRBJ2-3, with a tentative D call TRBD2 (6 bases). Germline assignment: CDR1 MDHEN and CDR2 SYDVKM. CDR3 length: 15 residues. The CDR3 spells CMSGGEGLGTDTQYF. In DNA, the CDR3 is TGCATGTCCGGCGGGGAAGGCTTGGGGACAGATACGCAGTATTTT.

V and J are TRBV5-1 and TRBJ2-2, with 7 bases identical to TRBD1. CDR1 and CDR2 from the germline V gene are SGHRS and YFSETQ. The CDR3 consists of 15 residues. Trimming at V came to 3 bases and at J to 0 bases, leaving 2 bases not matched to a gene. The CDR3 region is CASSSDRANTGELFF. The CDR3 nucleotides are TGCGCCAGCAGCTCCGACAGGGCGAACACCGGGGAGCTGTTTTTT.

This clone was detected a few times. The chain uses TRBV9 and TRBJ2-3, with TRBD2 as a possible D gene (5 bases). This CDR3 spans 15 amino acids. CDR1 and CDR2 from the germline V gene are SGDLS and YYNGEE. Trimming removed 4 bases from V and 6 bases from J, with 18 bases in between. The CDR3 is CASSLSGLHVDTQYF. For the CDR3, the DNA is TGTGCCAGCAGCCTCAGTGGACTGCACGTCGATACGCAGTATTTT.

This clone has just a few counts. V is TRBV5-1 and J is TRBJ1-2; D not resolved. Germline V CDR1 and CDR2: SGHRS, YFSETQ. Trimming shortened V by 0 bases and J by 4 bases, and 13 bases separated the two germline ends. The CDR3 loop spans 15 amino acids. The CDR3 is CASSLAPSMGYGYTF. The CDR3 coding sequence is TGCGCCAGCAGCTTGGCCCCTTCGATGGGCTATGGCTACACCTTC.

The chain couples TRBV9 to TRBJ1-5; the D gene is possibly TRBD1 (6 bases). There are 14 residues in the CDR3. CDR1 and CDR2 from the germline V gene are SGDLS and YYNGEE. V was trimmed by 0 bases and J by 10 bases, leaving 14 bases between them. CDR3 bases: TGTGCCAGCAGCGTAGAGGGGGTCCCCGGACCCCAGCATTTT. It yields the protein CASSVEGVPGPQHF.

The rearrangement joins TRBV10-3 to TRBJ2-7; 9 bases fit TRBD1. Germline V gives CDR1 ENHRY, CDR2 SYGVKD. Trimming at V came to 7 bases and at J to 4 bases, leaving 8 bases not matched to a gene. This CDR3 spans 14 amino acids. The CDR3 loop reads CAINPQGAGYEQYF. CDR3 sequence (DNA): TGTGCCATCAACCCACAGGGGGCAGGGTACGAGCAGTACTTC.

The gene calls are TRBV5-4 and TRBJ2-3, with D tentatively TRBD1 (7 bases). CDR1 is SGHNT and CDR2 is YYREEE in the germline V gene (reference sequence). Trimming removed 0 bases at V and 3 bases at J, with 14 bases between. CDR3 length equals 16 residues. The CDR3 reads CASSLDGGGRTDTQYF. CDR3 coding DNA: TGTGCCAGCAGCTTGGATGGAGGGGGCCGTACAGATACGCAGTATTTT.

Here the CDR3 DNA reads TGTGCCACTACTCAAGGGATGGCGGGAGAAGGTGAGCAGTACTTC. Amino acid sequence: CATTQGMAGEGEQYF. The chain combines TRBV15 with TRBJ2-7; 7 nucleotides agree with TRBD2. Germline trimming cut 9 bases from V and 7 bases from J; bases unmatched to any gene: 18. The CDR3 length is 15 residues. Per the germline V gene, CDR1 is LNHNV and CDR2 is YYDKDF (reference sequence).

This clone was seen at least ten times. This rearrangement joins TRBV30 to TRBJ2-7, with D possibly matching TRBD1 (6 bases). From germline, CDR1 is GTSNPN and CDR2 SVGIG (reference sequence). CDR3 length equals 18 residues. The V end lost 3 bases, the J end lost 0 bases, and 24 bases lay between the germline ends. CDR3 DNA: TGTGCCTGGAGAGGGTGGGGCAGGGGAATCCCGGGCTCCTACGAGCAGTACTTC. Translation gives CAWRGWGRGIPGSYEQYF.

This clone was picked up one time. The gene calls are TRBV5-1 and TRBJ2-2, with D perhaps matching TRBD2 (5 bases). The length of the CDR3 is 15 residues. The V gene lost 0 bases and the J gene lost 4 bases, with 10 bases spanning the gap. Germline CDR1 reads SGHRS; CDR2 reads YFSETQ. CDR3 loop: CASSLGAAATGELFF. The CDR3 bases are TGCGCCAGCAGCTTGGGAGCGGCCGCCACCGGGGAGCTGTTTTTT.

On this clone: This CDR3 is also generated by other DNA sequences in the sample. CDR3 bases: TGCGCCAGCAGCTTGGCCGGGACAGAAGAGACCCAGTACTTC. It codes for CASSLAGTEETQYF. The V and J genes are TRBV5-1 and TRBJ2-5, with 7 nucleotides matching TRBD1. Germline trimming cut 0 bases from V and 3 bases from J; bases unmatched to any gene: 2. The CDR3 spans 14 residues. Germline values: CDR1 SGHRS, CDR2 YFSETQ.

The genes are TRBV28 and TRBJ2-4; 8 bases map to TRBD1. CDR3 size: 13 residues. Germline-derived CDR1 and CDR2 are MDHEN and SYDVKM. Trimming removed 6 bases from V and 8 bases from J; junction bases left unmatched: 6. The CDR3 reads CASRTGEMDIQYF. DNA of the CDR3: TGTGCCAGCAGGACAGGGGAGATGGACATTCAGTACTTC.

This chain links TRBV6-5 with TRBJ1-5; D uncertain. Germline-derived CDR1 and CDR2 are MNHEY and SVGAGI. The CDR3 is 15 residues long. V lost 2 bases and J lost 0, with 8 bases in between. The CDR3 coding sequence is TGTGCCAGCAGTTACAGTGGTTATAGCAATCAGCCCCAGCATTTT. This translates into CASSYSGYSNQPQHF.

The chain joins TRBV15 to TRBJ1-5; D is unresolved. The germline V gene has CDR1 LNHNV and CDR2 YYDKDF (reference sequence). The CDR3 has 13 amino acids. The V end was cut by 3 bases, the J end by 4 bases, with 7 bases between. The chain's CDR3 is CATSSVRNQPQHF. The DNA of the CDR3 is TGTGCCACCAGCAGCGTCAGGAATCAGCCCCAGCATTTT.

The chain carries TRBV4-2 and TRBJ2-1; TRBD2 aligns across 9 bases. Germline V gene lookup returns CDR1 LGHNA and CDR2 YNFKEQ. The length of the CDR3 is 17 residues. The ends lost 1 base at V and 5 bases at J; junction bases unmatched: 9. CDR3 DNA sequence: TGTGCCAGCAGCCAAGGCCCCACTAGCGGGCTTGACAATGAGCAGTTCTTC. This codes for CASSQGPTSGLDNEQFF.

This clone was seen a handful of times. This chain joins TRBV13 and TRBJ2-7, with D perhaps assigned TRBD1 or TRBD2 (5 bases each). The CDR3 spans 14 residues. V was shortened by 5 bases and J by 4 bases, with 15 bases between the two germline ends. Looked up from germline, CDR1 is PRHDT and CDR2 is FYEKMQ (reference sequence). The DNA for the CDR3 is TGTGCCAGCAGCCAACTAGGGGTAAGGTACGAGCAGTACTTC. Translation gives CASSQLGVRYEQYF. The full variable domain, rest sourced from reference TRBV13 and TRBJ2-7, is AAGVIQSPRHLIKEKRETATLKCYPIPRHDTVYWYQQGPGQDPQFLISFYEKMQSDKGSIPDRFSAQQFSDYHSELNMSSLELGDSALYFCASSQLGVRYEQYFGPGTRLTVT.

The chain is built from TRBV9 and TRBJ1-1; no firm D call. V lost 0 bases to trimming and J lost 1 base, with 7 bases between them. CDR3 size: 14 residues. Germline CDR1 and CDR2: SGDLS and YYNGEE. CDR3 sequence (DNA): TGTGCCAGCAGCGTAGATTGGACGAACACTGAAGCTTTCTTT. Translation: CASSVDWTNTEAFF.

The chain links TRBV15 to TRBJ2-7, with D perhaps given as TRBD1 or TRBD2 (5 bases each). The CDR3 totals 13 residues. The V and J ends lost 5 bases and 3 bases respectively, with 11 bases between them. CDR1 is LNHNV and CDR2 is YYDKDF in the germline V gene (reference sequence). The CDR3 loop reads CATSGGHGYEQYF. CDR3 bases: TGTGCCACCAGCGGAGGACACGGCTACGAGCAGTACTTC. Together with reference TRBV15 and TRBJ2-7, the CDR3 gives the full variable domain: DAMVIQNPRYQVTQFGKPVTLSCSQTLNHNVMYWYQQKSSQAPKLLFHYYDKDFNNEADTPDNFQSRRPNTSFCFLDIRSPGLGDTAMYLCATSGGHGYEQYFGPGTRLTVT.

The CDR3 reads CASSLELGTDTQYF. In nucleotides, the CDR3 is TGTGCCAGCAGCTTGGAACTAGGGACAGATACGCAGTATTTT. The J gene is TRBJ2-3, the V gene TRBV5-4, with D perhaps TRBD2 (5 bases). Trimming removed 0 bases from V and 3 bases from J, with 8 bases in between. Germline V gene lookup returns CDR1 SGHNT and CDR2 YYREEE (reference sequence). The CDR3 has 14 amino acids.

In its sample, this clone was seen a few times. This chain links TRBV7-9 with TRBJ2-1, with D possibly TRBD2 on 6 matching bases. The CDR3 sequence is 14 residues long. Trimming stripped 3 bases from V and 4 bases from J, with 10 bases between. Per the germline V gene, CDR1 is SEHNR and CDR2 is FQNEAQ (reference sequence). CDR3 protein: CASSFGGAYNEQFF. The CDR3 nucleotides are TGTGCCAGCAGCTTCGGCGGGGCGTACAATGAGCAGTTCTTC.